This entry describes one T cell receptor (beta chain). Its antigen has not been determined. Base qualities are missing; no much larger clone stands one base away. The data derive from a study of human T cells and chemical hapten exposure (dated by TCRdb to about 2021). About the full investigation: For sensitization, 2% DPC in acetone was applied to a roughly 2 cm by roughly 2 cm area of upper inner arm skin. Weekly therapeutic DPC doses were additionally applied to the scalp of patients throughout the roughly 24-week study period. Patch tests used Finn chambers with 0.01% DPC on the upper back, scored after 6 days by International Contact Dermatitis Research Group standards. The mostly female patient cohort included alopecia areata with under or over 50% scalp involvement, alopecia totalis and alopecia universalis. Libraries were pooled for sequencing, and per-sample TCR yields varied mainly because of small differences in library volumes within the pool. Peripheral blood TCR repertoire changes were tracked in vivo in alopecia patients during primary and secondary sensitization to the hapten diphenylcyclopropenone (DPC). Patient blood was sampled pre-sensitization (week 0) and at 2, 6 and about 24 weeks after DPC sensitization. Blood for TCR sequencing was provided by twenty-nine alopecia patients at one to four time points (pre-sensitization, 2, 6 and 24 weeks).

The library was made by RACE. Data came from a NextSeq 500. During library preparation, unique molecular identifiers were attached to individual cDNA molecules so that TCRs could be counted quantitatively and reproducibly. For every blood RNA sample, sequencing covered both the TCR alpha and TCR beta chains. On the authors' methods: A median of around 100,000 TCRs per sample was observed, with a range of roughly 23,224 to 750,000. V, J and CDR3 annotation of the TCR reads was performed with the Decombinator software suite. To make PS versus PT1 abundance plots, every sample was subsampled to the same number of TCRs (28,000). TCRs were defined as expanded if absent before sensitization and observed at least eight times at the 2-week time point. TCRdb itself trimmed the public reads at Q25 with fastp, ran MiXCR and retained productive beta chains. One record per CDR3 amino acid sequence lists the most common genes and DNA. TCRdb's processing, not the authors' own work, is the source of the V and J calls. Across this sample there are 240,000 or so distinct CDR3 sequences, with approximately 8.6% seen only once. The ten largest clones take up approximately 2.3% of the sample.

Beyond this particular receptor, the publication reports: Significantly more large CDR3 similarity clusters were formed by expanded TCRs than by pre-sensitization or healthy control sets, consistent with antigen-driven responses. A positive correlation was found between the number of PT1 expanded TCRs and patch test score, with significance reached at thresholds 8, 16 and 32 but not 4. Repeated subsampling changed both the strength of the expansion versus patch-test correlation and the threshold at which the correlation became significant. DPC sensitization did not change how many TCRs were above 1 in 1000 frequency, and no evidence was found of alterations in global repertoire structure. Alopecia, a presumed autoimmune disease, was present in all patients, so the immune response of the patients might differ from that of healthy individuals.

According to the study, the label for this sample's time point signals: pre-sensitization, week 0. In light of the paper, this sample's treatment or condition label describes: therapeutic diphenylcyclopropenone sensitization with weekly scalp DPC. Blood at each patch-test visit was drawn before the patch test was applied. Eligible patients were aged 18 to 70, diagnosed with alopecia, deemed suitable for DPC therapy, and excluded if pregnant. Total RNA was extracted from unfractionated whole blood that had been collected in Tempus Blood RNA tubes. The germline V and J ends show losses of 0 bases and 5 bases respectively, and no gene match explains 13 bases of the junction. The CDR3 measures 17 amino acids from cysteine to phenylalanine. Only the CDR3 part of the read is kept: 51 bases, read in frame from the first base. From the germline V gene, CDR1 is MNHEY and CDR2 is SVGAGI.

The source material was whole blood, sampled in connection with sensitization to the hapten diphenylcyclopropenone (DPC). The sequence was collected from a woman aged 40 to 50 with alopecia areata. Some clones in this sample may be carry-over from other donors' samples. The chain employs TRBV6-5 and TRBJ2-7; TRBD2 lines up with 7 middle nucleotides. Read as DNA, the sequence is TGTGCCAGCAGTTACTCAAGCGGGGCGGGACTACCCAACGAGCAGTACTTC. The translation is CASSYSSGAGLPNEQYF.